Listed below are T cell receptor beta chains from one sample, sequenced in a study of blood T cells in healthy people across ages. TCRdb called the 5' RACE reads again in MiXCR, with one record for every CDR3 protein. The sample records fewer than 2,000,000 distinct CDR3 sequences, around 40% being singletons. The sequenced sample consisted of blood. These receptor sequences come from a human donor in good health. The CDR3 runs from the conserved cysteine through the conserved F or W. A D gene is named only where the DNA matches it firmly. Some rows have no size entry. The others give once, few or many, or a class for an expanded clone.

v_gene: TRBV7-2; d_gene: .; j_gene: TRBJ2-3; abundance: few; CDR3nt: TGTGCCAGCAGCTGGGCGGCGGGAAACACAGATACGCAGTATTTT; CDR3aa: CASSWAAGNTDTQYF
v_gene: TRBV10-3; d_gene: .; j_gene: TRBJ2-5; abundance: few; CDR3nt: TGTGCCATCAGTGACGCCCCTCAAGGGAACCAAGAGACCCAGTACTTC; CDR3aa: CAISDAPQGNQETQYF
v_gene: TRBV20-1; d_gene: .; j_gene: TRBJ1-1; abundance: .; CDR3nt: TGCAGTGCTAAGAAACCTCAGGGAGCTTTCTTT; CDR3aa: CSAKKPQGAFF
v_gene: TRBV9; d_gene: TRBD1; j_gene: TRBJ2-1; abundance: .; CDR3nt: TGTGCCAGCAGCGTAGTGACAGGGGAGCAGTTCTTC; CDR3aa: CASSVVTGEQFF
v_gene: TRBV7-8; d_gene: TRBD2; j_gene: TRBJ2-3; abundance: .; CDR3nt: TGTGCCAGCAGCCAGACGCTCAGGACTAGCGGGGGCACAGATACGCAGTATTTT; CDR3aa: CASSQTLRTSGGTDTQYF
v_gene: TRBV6-2/TRBV6-3; d_gene: TRBD2; j_gene: TRBJ2-3; abundance: .; CDR3nt: TGTGCCAGCAGTTACCTTGGTAAGAGCGGGGGCACAGATACGCAGTATTTT; CDR3aa: CASSYLGKSGGTDTQYF
v_gene: TRBV7-2; d_gene: .; j_gene: TRBJ2-3; abundance: .; CDR3nt: TGTGCCAGCAGAGACCGGGAGAGGGAAACAGATACGCAGTATTTT; CDR3aa: CASRDRERETDTQYF
v_gene: TRBV29-1; d_gene: TRBD1; j_gene: TRBJ2-1; abundance: .; CDR3nt: TGCAGCGTTGAAATGGAACAGGGGGACAATGAGCAGTTCTTC; CDR3aa: CSVEMEQGDNEQFF
v_gene: TRBV4-3; d_gene: .; j_gene: TRBJ2-7; abundance: .; CDR3nt: TGCGCCAGCAGCCCAGGGAGTTCTTTTCTCGGCTTCTACGAGCAGTACTTC; CDR3aa: CASSPGSSFLGFYEQYF
v_gene: TRBV24-1; d_gene: .; j_gene: TRBJ2-1; abundance: .; CDR3nt: TGTGCCACCAGTGACCCCACGAGAGGGGACAATGAGCAGTTCTTC; CDR3aa: CATSDPTRGDNEQFF
v_gene: TRBV29-1; d_gene: TRBD1; j_gene: TRBJ2-5; abundance: .; CDR3nt: TGCAGCGTTTTAATGGACAGGGGTCCGGAGACCCAGTACTTC; CDR3aa: CSVLMDRGPETQYF
v_gene: TRBV9; d_gene: TRBD2; j_gene: TRBJ2-3; abundance: .; CDR3nt: TGTGCCAGCAGCCCGATAGCCGGGACTAGCGGACCCACAGATACGCAGTATTTT; CDR3aa: CASSPIAGTSGPTDTQYF
v_gene: TRBV7-3; d_gene: .; j_gene: TRBJ2-3; abundance: .; CDR3nt: TGTGCCAGCAGCTTCTCGGGGCCGACAGATACGCAGTATTTT; CDR3aa: CASSFSGPTDTQYF